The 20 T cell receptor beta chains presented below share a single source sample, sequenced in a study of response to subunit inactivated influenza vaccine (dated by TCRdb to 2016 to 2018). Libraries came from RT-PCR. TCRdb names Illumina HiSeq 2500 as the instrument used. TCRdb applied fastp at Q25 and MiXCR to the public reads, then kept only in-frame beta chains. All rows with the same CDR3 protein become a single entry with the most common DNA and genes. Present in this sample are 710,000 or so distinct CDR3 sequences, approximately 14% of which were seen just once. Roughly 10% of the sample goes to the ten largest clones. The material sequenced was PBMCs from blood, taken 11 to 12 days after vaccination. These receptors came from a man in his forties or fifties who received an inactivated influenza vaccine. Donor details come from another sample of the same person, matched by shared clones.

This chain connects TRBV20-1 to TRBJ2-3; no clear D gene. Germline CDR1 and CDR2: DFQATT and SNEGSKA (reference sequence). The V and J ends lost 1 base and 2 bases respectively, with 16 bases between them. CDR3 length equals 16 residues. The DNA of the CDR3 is TGCAGTGCTAGAGGCCCCCACACGGCAAACACAGATACGCAGTATTTT. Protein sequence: CSARGPHTANTDTQYF.

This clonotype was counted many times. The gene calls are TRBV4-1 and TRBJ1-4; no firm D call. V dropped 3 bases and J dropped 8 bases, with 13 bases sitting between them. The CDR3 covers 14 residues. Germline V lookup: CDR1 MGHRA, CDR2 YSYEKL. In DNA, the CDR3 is TGCGCCAGCAGCCAGGGTAGGGCTGGGGAAAAACTGTTTTTT. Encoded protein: CASSQGRAGEKLFF.

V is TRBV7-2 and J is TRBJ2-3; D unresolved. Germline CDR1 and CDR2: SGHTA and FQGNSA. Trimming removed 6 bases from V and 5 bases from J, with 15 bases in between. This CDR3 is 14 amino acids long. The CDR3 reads CASRDTGSRDTQYF. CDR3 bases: TGTGCCAGCAGAGACACTGGCTCCAGAGATACGCAGTATTTT.

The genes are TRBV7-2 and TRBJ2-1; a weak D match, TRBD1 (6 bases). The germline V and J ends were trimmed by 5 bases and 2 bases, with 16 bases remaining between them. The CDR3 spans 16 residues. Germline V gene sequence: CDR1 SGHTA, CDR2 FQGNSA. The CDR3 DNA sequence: TGTGCCAGCAGCGCAATCAGGGGAAATACCTACAATGAGCAGTTCTTC. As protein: CASSAIRGNTYNEQFF.

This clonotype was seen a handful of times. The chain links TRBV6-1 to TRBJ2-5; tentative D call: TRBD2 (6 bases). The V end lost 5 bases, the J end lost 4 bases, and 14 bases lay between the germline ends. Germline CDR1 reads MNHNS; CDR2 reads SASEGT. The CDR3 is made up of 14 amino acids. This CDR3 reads CASSPRGVGETQYF. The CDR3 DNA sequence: TGTGCCAGCAGTCCCCGCGGGGTTGGAGAGACCCAGTACTTC.

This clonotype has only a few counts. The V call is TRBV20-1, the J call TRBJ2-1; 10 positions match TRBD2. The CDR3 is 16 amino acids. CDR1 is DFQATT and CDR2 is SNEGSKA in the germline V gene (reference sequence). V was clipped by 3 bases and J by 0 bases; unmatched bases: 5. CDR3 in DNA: TGCAGTGCTAGGGGGACTAGCGAAAGCTCCTACAATGAGCAGTTCTTC. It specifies CSARGTSESSYNEQFF.

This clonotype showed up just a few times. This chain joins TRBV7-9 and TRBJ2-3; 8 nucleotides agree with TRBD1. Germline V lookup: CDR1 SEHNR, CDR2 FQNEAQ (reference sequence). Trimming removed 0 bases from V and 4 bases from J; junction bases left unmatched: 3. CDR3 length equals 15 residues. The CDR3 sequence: CASSLADRGPDTQYF. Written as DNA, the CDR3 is TGTGCCAGCAGCTTAGCCGACAGGGGCCCAGATACGCAGTATTTT.

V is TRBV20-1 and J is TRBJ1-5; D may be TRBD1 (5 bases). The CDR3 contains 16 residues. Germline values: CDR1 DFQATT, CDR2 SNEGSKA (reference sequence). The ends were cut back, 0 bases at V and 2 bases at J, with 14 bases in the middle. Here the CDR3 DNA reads TGCAGTGCTAGAGATCCGGGGCGCGAGGGCAATCAGCCCCAGCATTTT. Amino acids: CSARDPGREGNQPQHF.

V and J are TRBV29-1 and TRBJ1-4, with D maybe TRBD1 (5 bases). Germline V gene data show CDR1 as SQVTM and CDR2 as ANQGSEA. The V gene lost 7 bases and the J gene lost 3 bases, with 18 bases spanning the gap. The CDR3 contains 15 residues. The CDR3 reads CSATATTPANEKLFF. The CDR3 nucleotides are TGCAGCGCGACAGCCACCACACCGGCTAATGAAAAACTGTTTTTT.

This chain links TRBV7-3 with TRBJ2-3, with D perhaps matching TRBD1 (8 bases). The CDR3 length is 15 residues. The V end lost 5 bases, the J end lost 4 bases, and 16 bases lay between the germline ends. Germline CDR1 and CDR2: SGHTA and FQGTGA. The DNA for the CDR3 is TGTGCCAGCAGCCACAGACAGGGGAGGGCAGATACGCAGTATTTT. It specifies CASSHRQGRADTQYF.

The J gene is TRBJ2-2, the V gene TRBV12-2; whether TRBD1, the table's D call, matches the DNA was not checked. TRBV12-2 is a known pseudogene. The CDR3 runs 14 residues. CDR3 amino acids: CASRLALTGRRLFF. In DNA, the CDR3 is TGTGCAAGTCGCTTAGCGCTTACAGGGAGGAGACTGTTTTTT.

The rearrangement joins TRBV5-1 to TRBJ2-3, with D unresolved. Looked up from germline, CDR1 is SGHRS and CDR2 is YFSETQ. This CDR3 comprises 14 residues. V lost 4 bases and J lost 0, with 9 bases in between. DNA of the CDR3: TGCGCCAGCAGCCCAGATCCTAGCACAGATACGCAGTATTTT. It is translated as CASSPDPSTDTQYF.

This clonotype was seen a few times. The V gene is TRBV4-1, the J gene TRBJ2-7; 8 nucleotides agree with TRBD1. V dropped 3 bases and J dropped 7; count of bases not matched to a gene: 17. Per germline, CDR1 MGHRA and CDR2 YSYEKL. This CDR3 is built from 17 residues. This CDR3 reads CASSQNPPQGARGEQYF. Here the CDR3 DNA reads TGCGCCAGCAGCCAGAACCCCCCCCAGGGGGCGAGAGGAGAGCAGTACTTC.

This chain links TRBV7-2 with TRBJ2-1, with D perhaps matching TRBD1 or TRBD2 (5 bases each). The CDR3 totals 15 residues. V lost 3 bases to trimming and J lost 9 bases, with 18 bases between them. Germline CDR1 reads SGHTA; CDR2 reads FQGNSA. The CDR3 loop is CASSLPRGARLEQFF. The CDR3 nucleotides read TGTGCCAGCAGCTTGCCGAGGGGAGCGCGGCTTGAGCAGTTCTTC. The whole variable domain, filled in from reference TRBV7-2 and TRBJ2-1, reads GAGVSQSPSNKVTEKGKDVELRCDPISGHTALYWYRQSLGQGLEFLIYFQGNSAPDKSGLPSDRFSAERTGGSVSTLTIQRTQQEDSAVYLCASSLPRGARLEQFFGPGTRLTVL.

CDR3 residues: CSAAPRWQGRRYEQYF. CDR3 DNA: TGCAGTGCTGCGCCCCGGTGGCAGGGGCGGCGATACGAGCAGTACTTC. This sequence joins TRBV20-1 and TRBJ2-7, with TRBD1 as a possible D gene (6 bases). The CDR3 contains 16 residues. Trimming shortened V by 5 bases and J by 4 bases, and 24 bases separated the two germline ends. The V gene's germline CDR1 is DFQATT and CDR2 SNEGSKA (reference sequence).

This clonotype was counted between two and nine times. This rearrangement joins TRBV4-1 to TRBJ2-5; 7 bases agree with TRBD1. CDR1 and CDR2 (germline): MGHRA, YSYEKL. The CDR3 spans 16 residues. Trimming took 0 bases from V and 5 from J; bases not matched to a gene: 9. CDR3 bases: TGCGCCAGCAGCCAAGATCCACAGGGGCTATGGGAGACCCAGTACTTC. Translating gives CASSQDPQGLWETQYF.

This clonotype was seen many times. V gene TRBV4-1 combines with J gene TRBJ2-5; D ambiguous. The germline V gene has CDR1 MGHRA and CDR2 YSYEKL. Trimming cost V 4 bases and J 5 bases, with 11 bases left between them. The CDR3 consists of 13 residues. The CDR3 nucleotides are TGCGCCAGCAGCCGACTCGAAACGGAGACCCAGTACTTC. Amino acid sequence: CASSRLETETQYF.

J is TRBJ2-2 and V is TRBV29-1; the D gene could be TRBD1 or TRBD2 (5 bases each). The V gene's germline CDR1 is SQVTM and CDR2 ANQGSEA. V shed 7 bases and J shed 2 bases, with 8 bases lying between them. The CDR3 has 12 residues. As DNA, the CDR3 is TGCAGCGCCGGGACCAACACCGGGGAGCTGTTTTTT. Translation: CSAGTNTGELFF.

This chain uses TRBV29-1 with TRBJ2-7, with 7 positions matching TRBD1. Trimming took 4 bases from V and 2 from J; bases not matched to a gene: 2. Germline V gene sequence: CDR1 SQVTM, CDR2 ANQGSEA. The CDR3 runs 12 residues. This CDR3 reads CSVATGPYEQYF. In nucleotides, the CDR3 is TGCAGCGTTGCGACAGGGCCCTACGAGCAGTACTTC.

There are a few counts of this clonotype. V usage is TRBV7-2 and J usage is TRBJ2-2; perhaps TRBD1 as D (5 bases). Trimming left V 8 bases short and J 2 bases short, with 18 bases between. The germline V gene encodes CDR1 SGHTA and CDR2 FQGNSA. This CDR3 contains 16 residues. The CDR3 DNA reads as TGTGCCAGCCGACGTCACTCAGGGTCCAACACCGGGGAGCTGTTTTTT. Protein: CASRRHSGSNTGELFF.